Shown below are 13 T cell receptor beta chains from a single sample sequenced in a study of human T cells and chemical hapten exposure (dated by TCRdb to 2020 to 2023). Receptor libraries were prepared by RACE. The listed sequencing device is NextSeq 500. TCRdb's own reprocessing of the public reads used fastp at Q25 and MiXCR and kept productive beta chains. Rows matching on CDR3 protein sequence are summarized as one entry with the most common DNA and genes. Across this sample there are just over 80,000 distinct CDR3 sequences, with roughly a tenth seen only once. Of the sample, about 4.2% is held by the ten largest clones. This specimen's time point label, interpreted: patch test 1, 2 weeks after DPC sensitization. The sample's treatment or condition label is to be understood as: therapeutic diphenylcyclopropenone sensitization with weekly scalp DPC. The source material was whole blood, sampled in connection with sensitization to the hapten diphenylcyclopropenone (DPC). The receptors were sampled from a woman aged 45-65 years with alopecia areata. Some clones in this sample may be carry-over from other donors' samples.

In this sample, this clonotype turned up many times. This chain links TRBV29-1 with TRBJ2-7, with 8 bases identical to TRBD2. The CDR3 has 16 residues. Trimming took 2 bases from V and 1 from J; bases not matched to a gene: 10. CDR1 and CDR2 (germline): SQVTM, ANQGSEA. This chain's CDR3 is CSVEPHSGNGSYEQYF. Written as DNA, the CDR3 is TGCAGCGTTGAACCCCATAGCGGGAATGGGTCCTACGAGCAGTACTTC.

This clonotype was counted only a few times. This chain connects TRBV18 to TRBJ2-3; TRBD1 or TRBD2 may be the D gene (5 bases each). V lost 6 bases and J lost 3, with 16 bases in between. CDR3 size: 15 residues. CDR1 KGHSH and CDR2 LQKENI come from the germline V gene. The CDR3: CASSPLGGETDTQYF. Written as DNA, the CDR3 is TGTGCCAGCTCCCCTCTTGGGGGAGAGACAGATACGCAGTATTTT.

This clonotype has at least ten counts. V and J are TRBV6-6 and TRBJ1-3; D is perhaps TRBD1 (6 bases). This CDR3 comprises 16 residues. CDR1 and CDR2 (germline): MNHNY, SVGAGI (reference sequence). Trimming pared 5 bases from V and 2 bases from J, leaving 16 bases between. This CDR3 is CASSSTGKRAGNTIYF. Here the CDR3 DNA reads TGTGCCAGCAGTAGCACAGGGAAGAGAGCTGGAAACACCATATATTTT.

A few counts support this clonotype. The chain recombines TRBV25-1 with TRBJ1-2; the D is unclear. Looked up from germline, CDR1 is MGHDK and CDR2 is SYGVNS. This CDR3 region has 11 residues. Trimming removed 0 bases from V and 8 bases from J, with 4 bases in between. The CDR3 protein is CASSEYEGYTF. DNA of the CDR3: TGTGCCAGCAGTGAATATGAGGGCTACACCTTC.

V is TRBV29-1 and J is TRBJ2-1; TRBD2 is a possible D gene (5 bases). The V end lost 4 bases, the J end lost 2 bases, and 9 bases lay between the germline ends. This CDR3 region has 13 residues. Germline lookup yields CDR1 SQVTM and CDR2 ANQGSEA. The DNA of the CDR3 is TGCAGCGTTGCGCCGGGGACCTACAATGAGCAGTTCTTC. This encodes CSVAPGTYNEQFF.

The table lists this clonotype with many counts. This CDR3 reads CASSERQGRGSPLHF. The CDR3 bases are TGTGCCAGCAGCGAGCGACAGGGTCGGGGTTCACCCCTCCACTTT. V is TRBV7-2 and J is TRBJ1-6; TRBD1 agrees at 7 bases. V trimming: 5 bases; J trimming: 9 bases; junction bases outside the gene matches: 10. The germline V gene encodes CDR1 SGHTA and CDR2 FQGNSA. This CDR3 is built from 15 residues.

The rearrangement uses TRBV2 and TRBJ2-7; 10 bases agree with TRBD2. CDR3 length: 17 residues. V was pared by 6 bases and J by 0 bases, with 11 bases of the junction left unmatched. Germline assignment: CDR1 SNHLY and CDR2 FYNNEI. The CDR3 region is CASSPGLAKIYSYEQYF. The CDR3 DNA sequence: TGTGCCAGCAGCCCGGGACTAGCGAAAATCTACTCCTACGAGCAGTACTTC. The whole variable domain, remainder taken from reference TRBV2 and TRBJ2-7, is EPEVTQTPSHQVTQMGQEVILRCVPISNHLYFYWYRQILGQKVEFLVSFYNNEISEKSEIFDDQFSVERPDGSNFTLKIRSTKLEDSAMYFCASSPGLAKIYSYEQYFGPGTRLTVT.

This chain joins TRBV7-9 and TRBJ2-7, with TRBD1 matching over 9 bases. CDR1 and CDR2 (germline): SEHNR, FQNEAQ (reference sequence). V lost 7 bases to trimming and J lost 1 base; unmatched junction nucleotides: 5. This CDR3 is built from 14 residues. CDR3 residues: CASTAGTGSYEQYF. CDR3 coding DNA: TGTGCCAGCACCGCCGGGACAGGGTCCTACGAGCAGTACTTC.

A note on this clonotype: An end of the junction does not agree with germline; a read error may underlie this. The chain combines TRBV3-1 with TRBJ2-7; tentatively, D is TRBD1 (7 bases). The CDR3 runs 14 residues. Germline V CDR1 and CDR2: LGHDT, YNNKEL (reference sequence). CDR3 sequence reads: CASNQVGGGGQQYF. CDR3 nucleotides: TGTGCCAGCAACCAAGTCGGCGGAGGGGGCCAGCAGTACTTC.

The DNA of the CDR3 is TGTGCCAGCAGCAAAATACTAGCGGTGGCCTACAATGAGCAGTTCTTC. Translating gives CASSKILAVAYNEQFF. This rearrangement joins TRBV21-1 to TRBJ2-1; TRBD2, the table's D call, was not compared with the DNA. TRBV21-1 is designated a pseudogene. The CDR3 extends over 16 amino acids.

This clonotype was counted at least ten times. The chain has TRBV6-1 and TRBJ1-4; 9 positions match TRBD1. This CDR3 contains 15 residues. Germline assignment: CDR1 MNHNS and CDR2 SASEGT. The J segment lost 5 bases and the V segment lost 5 bases, leaving 6 bases of the junction unmatched. The CDR3 region has the DNA TGTGCCAGCAGTAAGGGACAGGGCCCCAATGAAAAACTGTTTTTT. Translating gives CASSKGQGPNEKLFF.

This clonotype was picked up a small number of times. The chain uses TRBV5-1 and TRBJ2-3, with D hard to call. Germline-derived CDR1 and CDR2 are SGHRS and YFSETQ. V dropped 0 bases and J dropped 11 bases, with 10 bases sitting between them. CDR3 length: 12 residues. For the CDR3, the DNA is TGCGCCAGCAGCTTGGAGTCCACACAGCAGTATTTT. Translation: CASSLESTQQYF.

A few counts support this clonotype. CDR3 sequence reads: CASIPGHSTDTQYF. Written as DNA, the CDR3 is TGTGCCAGCATCCCGGGGCACAGCACAGATACGCAGTATTTT. The chain joins TRBV6-4 to TRBJ2-3, with D possibly called TRBD1 or TRBD2 (5 bases each). Deletions cut 7 bases from V and 0 bases from J, with 11 bases between. The germline gives CDR1 MRHNA, CDR2 SNTAGT. The CDR3 totals 14 residues.